This TCR beta chain was sequenced in a study of siplizumab effects on memory and regulatory T cells. The CDR3 is made up of 17 amino acids. The germline V gene has CDR1 SGHVS and CDR2 FQNEAQ. The V segment lost 5 bases and the J segment 3 bases; nucleotides outside the gene matches: 7. Profiling relied on immunoSEQ multiplex PCR, and the TCRdb table lists in-frame clones only, not all of them. This table has roughly 92,000 clones, over 90% appearing once. Specimen: non-Treg CD4+ T cells sorted from blood. The source of this sequence is a human donor in good health. The rearrangement links TRBV7-8 to TRBJ2-6; 10 bases agree with TRBD2. The CDR3 sequence: CASSLSGRAIGANVLTF. CDR3 nucleotides: TGTGCCAGCAGCCTCAGCGGGAGGGCCATTGGGGCCAACGTCCTGACTTTC. The variable domain in full, with the rest retrieved from reference TRBV7-8 and TRBJ2-6, is GAGVSQSPRYKVAKRGQDVALRCDPISGHVSLFWYQQALGQGPEFLTYFQNEAQLDKSGLPSDRFFAERPEGSVSTLKIQRTQQEDSAVYLCASSLSGRAIGANVLTFGAGSRLTVL.